This T cell receptor beta chain was captured in a study of control samples from healthy donors and cancer patients (dated by TCRdb to 2020 to 2022). With respect to this clone: This receptor's antigen is unknown. No qualities accompany the bases; no much larger clone lies one base away.

Libraries were made using the immunoSEQ multiplex PCR assay. Here the immuneACCESS table is served through TCRdb, limited to in-frame sequences with V and J called. Missing clones are a known gap in these copies; in checked studies unresolved V genes cover under half, and the rest lacks a known reason. The sample yields over 100,000 clones; more than 70% were counted once. Roughly 3.3% of the sample is taken by the ten largest. The receptor was derived from a man aged 40-49 years in good health. Sequencing was carried out using blood.

The bases are TGTGCCAGCAGTTTAGTTCACACCGGGGAGCTGTTTTTT. Protein translation: CASSLVHTGELFF. Here the chain combines TRBV12-3 or TRBV12-4 and TRBJ2-2, with the D gene call left open. From the cysteine through the phenylalanine, the CDR3 covers 13 amino acids. The sequence is cut down to CDR3 DNA, 39 bases in frame from base 1. V is pared back by 1 base and J by 3 bases, with 3 bases lying between the germline termini.